One and the same sample provided the 10 T cell receptor beta chains below, sequenced in a study of T cells after yellow fever vaccination. From the 5' RACE reads, TCRdb called clonotypes with MiXCR, one entry per CDR3 protein. The data hold almost 600,000 distinct CDR3 sequences, with roughly 13% observed a single time. The source material was PBMCs, sampled on the day of the yellow fever booster vaccination. These TCRs come from a man aged 30-40 years who received the YFV17D yellow fever vaccine.

The chain combines TRBV7-8 with TRBJ2-7, with TRBD1 identical over 7 bases. The CDR3 contains 15 residues. V trimming: 4 bases; J trimming: 0 bases; junction bases outside the gene matches: 6. CDR1 SGHVS and CDR2 FQNEAQ come from the germline V gene. The DNA of the CDR3 is TGTGCCAGCAGCTACCCGACAGGGAGCTCCTACGAGCAGTACTTC. Residues: CASSYPTGSSYEQYF.

J is TRBJ2-3 and V is TRBV7-2; 12 bases match TRBD2. J lost 4 bases, V lost 2 bases, and 7 bases had no gene match. The CDR3 has 17 amino acids. Germline CDR1 SGHTA, CDR2 FQGNSA. The CDR3 loop reads CASSLTASGREADTQYF. CDR3 sequence (DNA): TGTGCCAGCAGCTTAACGGCTAGCGGGAGGGAGGCAGATACGCAGTATTTT.

V gene TRBV29-1 combines with J gene TRBJ2-1; possibly TRBD1 or TRBD2 for D (5 bases each). CDR1 and CDR2 from the germline V gene are SQVTM and ANQGSEA. The CDR3 sequence is 12 residues long. The V gene lost 6 bases and the J gene lost 4 bases, with 10 bases spanning the gap. The DNA for the CDR3 is TGCAGCGTCGAGGGACGTTACAATGAGCAGTTCTTC. It is translated as CSVEGRYNEQFF.

The J gene is TRBJ2-3, the V gene TRBV20-1; D remains unclear. Looked up from germline, CDR1 is DFQATT and CDR2 is SNEGSKA (reference sequence). This CDR3 region has 16 residues. V was pared by 4 bases and J by 2 bases, with 19 bases between. DNA of the CDR3: TGCAGTGCTAAGCTCCACGGCGCCCTATACACAGATACGCAGTATTTT. Protein sequence: CSAKLHGALYTDTQYF.

V is TRBV9 and J is TRBJ2-7; TRBD2 aligns across 8 bases. After removal of 7 bases from V and 6 bases from J, the junction contained 9 bases not matched to a gene. Germline-derived CDR1 and CDR2 are SGDLS and YYNGEE. The CDR3 loop spans 13 amino acids. In DNA, the CDR3 is TGTGCCAGCTCACGGACTAGCAGCTTCGAGCAGTACTTC. Amino acid sequence: CASSRTSSFEQYF.

This clonotype turned up a few times. The chain links TRBV18 to TRBJ2-1, with 10 bases identical to TRBD1. With V trimmed by 5 bases and J by 5 bases, 3 bases remained unmatched. CDR1 and CDR2 (germline): KGHSH, LQKENI. CDR3 length: 14 amino acids. CDR3 sequence reads: CASSSGTGDNEQFF. CDR3 bases: TGTGCCAGCTCATCTGGGACAGGGGACAATGAGCAGTTCTTC.

This sequence joins TRBV5-1 and TRBJ2-2, with a possible D match to TRBD2 (5 bases). Germline lookup yields CDR1 SGHRS and CDR2 YFSETQ. V was shortened by 8 bases and J by 5 bases, with 19 bases between the two germline ends. The CDR3 consists of 15 residues. The CDR3 loop reads CASTQRGSSTGELFF. CDR3 sequence (DNA): TGCGCCAGTACCCAGAGAGGGTCGTCGACCGGGGAGCTGTTTTTT. Looking up the rest from reference TRBV5-1 and TRBJ2-2 gives the full variable domain: KAGVTQTPRYLIKTRGQQVTLSCSPISGHRSVSWYQQTPGQGLQFLFEYFSETQRNKGNFPGRFSGRQFSNSRSEMNVSTLELGDSALYLCASTQRGSSTGELFFGEGSRLTVL.

In its sample, this clonotype was seen a few times. This chain connects TRBV5-1 to TRBJ2-3, with D possibly being TRBD1 (6 bases). CDR3 size: 15 residues. The V gene lost 0 bases and the J gene lost 2 bases, with 10 bases spanning the gap. Germline-derived CDR1 and CDR2 are SGHRS and YFSETQ. The CDR3 DNA sequence: TGCGCCAGCAGCTTGGTGGGACACCTCACAGATACGCAGTATTTT. It is translated as CASSLVGHLTDTQYF. The full variable domain, in which reference TRBV5-1 and TRBJ2-3 provide the parts outside the CDR3, is KAGVTQTPRYLIKTRGQQVTLSCSPISGHRSVSWYQQTPGQGLQFLFEYFSETQRNKGNFPGRFSGRQFSNSRSEMNVSTLELGDSALYLCASSLVGHLTDTQYFGPGTRLTVL.

This clonotype was detected a few times. The chain employs TRBV25-1 and TRBJ2-2, with 9 positions matching TRBD2. J was trimmed by 6 bases and V by 4 bases; bases with no gene match: 3. Germline-derived CDR1 and CDR2 are MGHDK and SYGVNS. The CDR3 extends over 14 amino acids. This CDR3 is CASSAGLASGELFF. CDR3 DNA sequence: TGTGCCAGCAGTGCCGGACTAGCGTCCGGGGAGCTGTTTTTT.

The rearrangement links TRBV20-1 to TRBJ2-1, with 9 bases that match TRBD2. V shed 5 bases, J shed 9 bases, and the junction held 11 bases outside the gene matches. Germline V gives CDR1 DFQATT, CDR2 SNEGSKA (reference sequence). There are 14 residues in the CDR3. The CDR3 sequence: CSAPLIAGAGEQFF. The CDR3 DNA is TGCAGTGCTCCCCTTATAGCGGGAGCCGGTGAGCAGTTCTTC.